This T cell receptor (beta chain) comes out of a study of T cells in Graves' hyperthyroidism and ophthalmopathy. This CDR3 has 15 amino acids. Germline V gene sequence: CDR1 LNHDA, CDR2 SQIVND (reference sequence). V was clipped by 5 bases and J by 5 bases; unmatched bases: 7. General study findings and limits: Ophthalmopathy prediction by the model preceded onset by a median roughly 6 months.

TCR beta CDR3 regions were amplified from RNA transcripts. RT-PCR in the first round (using the HTBI primer set) targeted the TCR CDR3. TCRdb passed the multiplex PCR reads through MiXCR, listing each CDR3 protein once. The sample includes some 300,000 distinct CDR3 sequences, approximately 13% of them seen just once. This clonotype has at least ten counts. What it binds is unknown. Graves' hyperthyroidism was deemed stable given no ophthalmopathy progression within 18 months. The chain uses TRBV19 and TRBJ1-5; TRBD1 agrees at 9 bases. This sequence originates from a woman in her thirties or forties with Graves' hyperthyroidism. Sample: blood. As DNA, the CDR3 is TGTGCCAGTAGTCCGGGACAGGGAGGCCATCAGCCCCAGCATTTT. Translating it yields CASSPGQGGHQPQHF.